The next 19 T cell receptor beta chains were all read from a single sample in a study of shared clonotypes between healthy human individuals. Repertoires were generated with immunoSEQ multiplex PCR, while TCRdb's copy carries only in-frame clones and drops some. The sample holds 600,000 or so clones; 98% are singletons and the top ten take approximately 0.3%. CD45RO-negative, CCR7-positively selected cells formed the naive CD8 fraction, excluding terminally differentiated effector memory CD45RA+ cells. Sequenced sample: naive CD8+ T cells sorted from blood. Every receptor here comes from a man aged 30-40 years in good health.

The chain employs TRBV5-4 and TRBJ1-1, with TRBD1 matching 12 bases. Germline V lookup: CDR1 SGHNT, CDR2 YYREEE (reference sequence). V lost 3 bases, J lost 1 base, and 10 bases stayed unmatched. This CDR3 contains 18 residues. The CDR3 spells CASSSPFPGQGANTEAFF. CDR3 in DNA: TGTGCCAGCAGCTCTCCATTTCCGGGACAGGGGGCGAACACTGAAGCTTTCTTT.

The chain couples TRBV6-6 to TRBJ2-7; D is unresolved. In germline, CDR1 is MNHNY, CDR2 SVGAGI (reference sequence). V shed 2 bases and J shed 1 base, with 6 bases lying between them. The CDR3 has 13 amino acids. The CDR3 coding sequence is TGTGCCAGCAGTTACGAGTATTCCTACGAGCAGTACTTC. Translating it yields CASSYEYSYEQYF.

The chain employs TRBV27 and TRBJ1-2; D is uncertain. The CDR3 sequence is 14 residues long. V was pared by 4 bases and J by 6 bases, with 15 bases between. Germline lookup yields CDR1 MNHEY and CDR2 SMNVEV (reference sequence). CDR3 sequence: CASSSLGPENGYTF. CDR3 DNA: TGTGCCAGCAGTTCCCTAGGACCTGAAAATGGCTACACCTTC.

This chain connects TRBV30 to TRBJ1-2; 10 bases are shared with TRBD1. This CDR3 has 18 amino acids. Trimming at V came to 2 bases and at J to 3 bases, leaving 15 bases not matched to a gene. Germline CDR1 is GTSNPN and CDR2 is SVGIG (reference sequence). The CDR3 sequence: CAWSHAGTGVSSDYGYTF. Written as DNA, the CDR3 is TGTGCCTGGAGTCATGCCGGGACAGGGGTTTCGTCGGACTATGGCTACACCTTC.

The chain recombines TRBV27 with TRBJ2-7, with TRBD1 matching over 9 bases. Germline V gene data show CDR1 as MNHEY and CDR2 as SMNVEV (reference sequence). The CDR3 extends over 15 amino acids. The trim removed 4 bases at V and 5 bases at J, leaving 9 bases unmatched. CDR3 in DNA: TGTGCCAGCAGTTCAATCACAGGGGGCTGGGACGAGCAGTACTTC. Protein product: CASSSITGGWDEQYF.

CDR3 in DNA: TGTGCCAGCAGTCCATCCCAGGGATCATCAGATACGCAGTATTTT. Encoded protein: CASSPSQGSSDTQYF. This chain uses TRBV27 with TRBJ2-3; possible D gene TRBD1, 5 bases. CDR1 is MNHEY and CDR2 is SMNVEV in the germline V gene (reference sequence). Deletions cut 5 bases from V and 4 bases from J, with 16 bases between. CDR3 length: 15 residues.

The chain links TRBV6-5 to TRBJ1-2, with 8 bases fitting TRBD1. V was pared by 2 bases and J by 5 bases, with 7 bases of the junction left unmatched. The CDR3 totals 15 residues. CDR1 is MNHEY and CDR2 is SVGAGI in the germline V gene. The CDR3, as DNA: TGTGCCAGCAGTTACACACGACAGGGGTATTATGGCTACACCTTC. Amino acid sequence: CASSYTRQGYYGYTF.

This clone came up once. The chain is built from TRBV5-1 and TRBJ2-3, with TRBD1 matching 7 bases. V gave up 2 bases and J gave up 0 bases; unmatched junction bases: 6. Germline loops: CDR1 SGHRS, CDR2 YFSETQ. This CDR3 comprises 16 residues. The CDR3 DNA reads TGCGCCAGCAGCTTAGGAGACAGGGCCAGCACAGATACGCAGTATTTT. This codes for CASSLGDRASTDTQYF.

In its sample, this clone was seen once. The chain uses TRBV6-1 and TRBJ2-7, with 14 bases identical to TRBD2. J gave up 0 bases and V 2 bases, and 6 bases lay outside the gene matches. CDR3 length equals 18 residues. CDR1 and CDR2 from the germline V gene are MNHNS and SASEGT. For the CDR3, the DNA is TGTGCCAGCAGTGAACGACTAGCGGGAGGGCAACACTCCTACGAGCAGTACTTC. Protein: CASSERLAGGQHSYEQYF.

The chain employs TRBV15 and TRBJ2-2; TRBD2 matches 7 bases. CDR3 size: 15 residues. J lost 6 bases, V lost 0 bases, and 4 bases had no gene match. Germline CDR1 LNHNV, CDR2 YYDKDF (reference sequence). CDR3 in DNA: TGTGCCACCAGCAGAGATCTCGCGGGAGCCGGGGAGCTGTTTTTT. This codes for CATSRDLAGAGELFF. Based on the CDR3 plus reference TRBV15 and TRBJ2-2, the full variable domain is DAMVIQNPRYQVTQFGKPVTLSCSQTLNHNVMYWYQQKSSQAPKLLFHYYDKDFNNEADTPDNFQSRRPNTSFCFLDIRSPGLGDTAMYLCATSRDLAGAGELFFGEGSRLTVL.

The chain couples TRBV6-5 to TRBJ2-7, with TRBD1 identical over 7 bases. From germline, CDR1 is MNHEY and CDR2 SVGAGI. The CDR3 totals 15 residues. J gave up 3 bases and V 7 bases, and 12 bases lay outside the gene matches. The CDR3 DNA sequence: TGTGCCAGCAAGGTGGGAGACAGGGAGTACTACGAGCAGTACTTC. This gives the protein CASKVGDREYYEQYF.

The chain uses TRBV7-2 and TRBJ1-1, with no clear D. Germline assignment: CDR1 SGHTA and CDR2 FQGNSA. With 4 bases removed from V and 2 bases from J, the gap between germline ends came to 5 bases. The CDR3 totals 12 residues. CDR3 region: CASSSKNTEAFF. As DNA, the CDR3 is TGTGCCAGCAGCTCAAAAAACACTGAAGCTTTCTTT.

The count of this clone is one. The J gene is TRBJ2-7, the V gene TRBV28; D gene ambiguous. This CDR3 has 12 residues. V dropped 3 bases and J dropped 5 bases, with 8 bases sitting between them. Germline V CDR1 and CDR2: MDHEN, SYDVKM. CDR3 DNA sequence: TGTGCCAGCAGTTTCAGGCTCGACGAGCAGTACTTC. Its protein product is CASSFRLDEQYF.

This chain joins TRBV5-5 and TRBJ2-1, with TRBD2 as a possible D gene (6 bases). The CDR3 totals 15 residues. V was shortened by 0 bases and J by 3 bases, with 10 bases between the two germline ends. The germline CDR1 and CDR2 sequences are SGHKS and YYEKEE (reference sequence). The CDR3 sequence is CASSLGRGVYNEQFF. In DNA, the CDR3 is TGTGCCAGCAGCTTGGGGCGGGGCGTCTACAATGAGCAGTTCTTC.

This clone was observed once. V and J are TRBV4-3 and TRBJ1-2, with no clear D. Germline V lookup: CDR1 LGHNA, CDR2 YSLEER. The V end lost 0 bases, the J end lost 4 bases, and 15 bases lay between the germline ends. CDR3 length: 16 amino acids. CDR3 amino acids: CASSQDGPGVGYGYTF. The CDR3 bases are TGCGCCAGCAGCCAAGATGGGCCGGGAGTCGGCTATGGCTACACCTTC.

The chain combines TRBV7-9 with TRBJ2-1, with 8 bases aligning to TRBD1. The CDR3 loop spans 12 amino acids. The junction had 4 bases not matched to a gene; V was cut back by 5 bases and J by 10 bases. CDR1 and CDR2 from the germline V gene are SEHNR and FQNEAQ (reference sequence). CDR3 loop: CASSGQGDEQFF. CDR3 bases: TGTGCCAGCAGCGGACAGGGAGACGAGCAGTTCTTC.

This chain connects TRBV7-9 to TRBJ2-2; 8 positions agree with TRBD1. Germline V gene sequence: CDR1 SEHNR, CDR2 FQNEAQ (reference sequence). J lost 6 bases, V lost 4 bases, and 10 bases had no gene match. The CDR3 has 16 amino acids. In DNA, the CDR3 is TGTGCCAGCAGCTCTAGCAGGGGGCGCTTCGCCGGGGAGCTGTTTTTT. It yields the protein CASSSSRGRFAGELFF.

This clone was picked up one time. This chain connects TRBV29-1 to TRBJ1-1; unclear D gene. The CDR3 extends over 11 amino acids. V lost 5 bases and J 10 bases, leaving 14 bases between the germline ends. The germline CDR1 and CDR2 sequences are SQVTM and ANQGSEA. The CDR3 here is CSVRRAWGAFF. The CDR3 bases are TGCAGCGTTCGTCGGGCTTGGGGAGCTTTCTTT. The complete variable domain, with remaining parts taken from reference TRBV29-1 and TRBJ1-1, reads SAVISQKPSRDICQRGTSLTIQCQVDSQVTMMFWYRQQPGQSLTLIATANQGSEATYESGFVIDKFPISRPNLTFSTLTVSNMSPEDSSIYLCSVRRAWGAFFGQGTRLTVV.

The gene calls are TRBV18 and TRBJ2-7; 7 positions agree with TRBD1. This CDR3 has 14 residues. Germline assignment: CDR1 KGHSH and CDR2 LQKENI. Losses at the gene ends were 6 bases for V and 7 bases for J; bases not matched to a gene: 12. For the CDR3, the DNA is TGTGCCAGCTCGACCCGGGACAGTTTATGGGAGCAGTACTTC. Its translation is CASSTRDSLWEQYF.